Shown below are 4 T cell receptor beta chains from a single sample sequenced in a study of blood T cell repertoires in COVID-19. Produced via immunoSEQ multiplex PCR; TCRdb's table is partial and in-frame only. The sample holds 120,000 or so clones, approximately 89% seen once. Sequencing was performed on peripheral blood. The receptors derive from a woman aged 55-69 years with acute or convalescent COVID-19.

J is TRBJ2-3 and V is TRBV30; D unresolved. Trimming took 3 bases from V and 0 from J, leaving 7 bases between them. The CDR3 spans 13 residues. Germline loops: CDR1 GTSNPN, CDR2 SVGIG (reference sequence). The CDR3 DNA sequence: TGTGCCTGGAGATCCTCGAGCACAGATACGCAGTATTTT. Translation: CAWRSSSTDTQYF.

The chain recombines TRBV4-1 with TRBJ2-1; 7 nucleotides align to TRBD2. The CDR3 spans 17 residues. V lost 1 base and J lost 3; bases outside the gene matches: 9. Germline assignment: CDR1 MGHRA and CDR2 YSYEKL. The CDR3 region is CASSQVDMGLHYNEQFF. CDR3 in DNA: TGCGCCAGCAGCCAAGTAGATATGGGACTACACTACAATGAGCAGTTCTTC.

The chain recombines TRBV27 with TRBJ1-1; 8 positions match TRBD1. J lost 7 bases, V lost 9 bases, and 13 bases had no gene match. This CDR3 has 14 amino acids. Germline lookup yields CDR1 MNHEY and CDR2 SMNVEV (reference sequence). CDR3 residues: CASQRDRRGGEAFF. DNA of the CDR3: TGTGCCAGTCAAAGGGACAGGAGAGGGGGTGAAGCTTTCTTT.

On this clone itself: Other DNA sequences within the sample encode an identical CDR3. The CDR3 DNA follows: TGTGCCATCAGTGAAACAAGCGGGGCTTACAATGAGCAGTTCTTC. Translating gives CAISETSGAYNEQFF. The rearrangement links TRBV10-3 to TRBJ2-1; 7 bases match TRBD2. The CDR3 extends over 15 amino acids. Germline CDR1 and CDR2: ENHRY and SYGVKD. The junction had 6 bases not matched to a gene; V was cut back by 3 bases and J by 4 bases.